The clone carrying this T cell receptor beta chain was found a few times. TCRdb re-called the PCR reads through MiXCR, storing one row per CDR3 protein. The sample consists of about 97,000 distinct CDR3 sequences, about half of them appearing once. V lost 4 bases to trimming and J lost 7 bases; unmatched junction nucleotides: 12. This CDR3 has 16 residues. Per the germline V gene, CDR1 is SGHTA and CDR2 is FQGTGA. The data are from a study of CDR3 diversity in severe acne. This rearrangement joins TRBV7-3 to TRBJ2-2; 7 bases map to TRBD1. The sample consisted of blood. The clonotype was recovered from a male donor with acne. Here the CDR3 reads CASSSLPGQPGGELFF. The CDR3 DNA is TGTGCCAGCAGCTCCCTACCGGGACAGCCGGGCGGGGAGCTGTTTTTT. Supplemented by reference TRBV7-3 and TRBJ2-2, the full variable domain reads GAGVSQTPSNKVTEKGKYVELRCDPISGHTALYWYRQSLGQGPEFLIYFQGTGAADDSGLPNDRFFAVRPEGSVSTLKIQRTERGDSAVYLCASSSLPGQPGGELFFGEGSRLTVL.